This entry concerns a single TCR beta chain. Its matching antigen is unknown. The data belong to a study of cytomegalovirus exposure and HLA in healthy donors. General study results and limits: A later analysis showed TCR association rates differing by HLA locus, peaking at DRB1 and lowest at HLA-C. In a later analysis, at a false discovery rate of 0.05, 16,951 TCR beta sequences matched HLA alleles. Analysis performed later showed TCR beta chains linked to HLA being more clonally expanded than equally common others. TCR beta sequences reportedly predicted most subjects' HLA-A and HLA-B alleles accurately.

The CDR3 runs to 13 residues. Trimming cost V 4 bases and J 7 bases; bases outside gene matches: 1. From germline, CDR1 is SGHAT and CDR2 FQDESV (reference sequence). A multiplex PCR was run with 60 Vbeta primers and 13 Jbeta primers. The protocol was immunoSEQ multiplex PCR, while the TCRdb copy is restricted to in-frame clones and leaves out a portion. The data contain 75,000 to 80,000 clones, about four fifths of them singletons. V gene TRBV11-1 combines with J gene TRBJ2-1, with 10 nucleotides matching TRBD2. The source is a man aged 40-50 years in good health and CMV-seronegative. The sequencing sample was made of PBMCs. This CDR3 is CASSSGLANEQFF. In DNA form, the CDR3 reads TGTGCCAGCAGCTCGGGACTAGCGAATGAGCAGTTCTTC.